The source of this T cell receptor beta chain is a study of cytomegalovirus exposure and HLA in healthy donors. Germline CDR1 reads SSHAT; CDR2 reads FNYEAQ (reference sequence). V was cut by 2 bases and J by 4 bases, with 14 bases left in between. CDR3 size: 16 residues. Researchers ran the PCR with 60 Vbeta and 13 Jbeta primers. Assay: immunoSEQ multiplex PCR; the TCRdb copy retains only in-frame clones and omits some. This sample has 150,000 to 250,000 clones; 70% to 90% occur once, and the top ten carry 2.3%. The sample taken for sequencing was PBMCs. The J gene is TRBJ2-2, the V gene TRBV7-7; TRBD1 might be the D (6 bases). The clonotype comes from a woman aged 45-59 years in good health and CMV-seronegative. The CDR3 DNA follows: TGTGCCAGCAGCTTAAACAGGGATCCCCCCACCGGGGAGCTGTTTTTT. Translation: CASSLNRDPPTGELFF.